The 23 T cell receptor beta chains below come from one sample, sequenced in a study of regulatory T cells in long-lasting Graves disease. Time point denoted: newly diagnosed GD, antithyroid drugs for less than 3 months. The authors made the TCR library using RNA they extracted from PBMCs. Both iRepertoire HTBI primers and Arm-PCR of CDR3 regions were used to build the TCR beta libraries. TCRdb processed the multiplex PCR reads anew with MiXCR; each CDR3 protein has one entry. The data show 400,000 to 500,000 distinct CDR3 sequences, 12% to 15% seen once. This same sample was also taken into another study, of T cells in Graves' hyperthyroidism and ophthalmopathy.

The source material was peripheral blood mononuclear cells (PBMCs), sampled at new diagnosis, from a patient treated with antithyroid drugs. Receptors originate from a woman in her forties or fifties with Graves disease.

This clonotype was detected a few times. The CDR3 sequence: CSLNSGREQFF. Here the CDR3 DNA reads TGCAGCTTAAACTCGGGACGCGAGCAGTTCTTC. The chain carries TRBV29-1 and TRBJ2-1; D is possibly TRBD1 or TRBD2 (5 bases each). V was trimmed by 8 bases and J by 10 bases, leaving 15 bases between them. Germline assignment: CDR1 SQVTM and CDR2 ANQGSEA. The CDR3 is made up of 11 amino acids.

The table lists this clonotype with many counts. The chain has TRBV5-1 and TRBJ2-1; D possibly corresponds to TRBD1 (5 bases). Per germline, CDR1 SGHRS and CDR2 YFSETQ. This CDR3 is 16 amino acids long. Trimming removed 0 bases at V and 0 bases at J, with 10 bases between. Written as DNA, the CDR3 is TGCGCCAGCAGCTTGGAGGGGATGCGCTCCTACAATGAGCAGTTCTTC. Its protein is CASSLEGMRSYNEQFF.

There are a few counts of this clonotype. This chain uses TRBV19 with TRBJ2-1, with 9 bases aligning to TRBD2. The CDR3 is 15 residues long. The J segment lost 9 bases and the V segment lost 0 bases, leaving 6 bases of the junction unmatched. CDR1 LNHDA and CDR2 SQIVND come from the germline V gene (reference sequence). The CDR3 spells CASSIDLAGLLEQFF. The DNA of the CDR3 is TGTGCCAGTAGTATAGATCTAGCGGGATTGCTTGAGCAGTTCTTC.

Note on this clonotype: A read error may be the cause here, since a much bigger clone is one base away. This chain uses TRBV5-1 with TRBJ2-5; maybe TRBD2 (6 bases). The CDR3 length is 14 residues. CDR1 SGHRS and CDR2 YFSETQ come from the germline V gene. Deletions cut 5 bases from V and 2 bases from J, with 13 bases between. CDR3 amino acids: CASRTQSGQETQYF. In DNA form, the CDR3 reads TGCGCCAGCAGGACCCAGAGCGGGCAAGAGACCCAGTACTTC.

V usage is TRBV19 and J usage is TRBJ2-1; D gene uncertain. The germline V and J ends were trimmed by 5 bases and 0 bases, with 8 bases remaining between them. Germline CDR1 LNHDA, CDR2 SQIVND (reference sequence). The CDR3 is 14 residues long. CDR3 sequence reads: CASSEGYSYNEQFF. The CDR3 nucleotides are TGTGCCAGTAGTGAAGGGTACTCCTACAATGAGCAGTTCTTC.

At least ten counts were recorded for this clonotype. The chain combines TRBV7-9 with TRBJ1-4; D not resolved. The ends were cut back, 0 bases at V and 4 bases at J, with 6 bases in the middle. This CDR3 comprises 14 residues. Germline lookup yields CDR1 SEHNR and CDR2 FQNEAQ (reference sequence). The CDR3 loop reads CASSLAGYNEKLFF. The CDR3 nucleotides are TGTGCCAGCAGCTTAGCCGGGTATAATGAAAAACTGTTTTTT.

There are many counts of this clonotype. CDR3 sequence reads: CASSEVNRGGKLFF. CDR3 DNA: TGTGCCAGCAGTGAAGTTAATCGGGGGGGGAAACTGTTTTTT. V and J are TRBV2 and TRBJ1-4, with D possibly matching TRBD1 (5 bases). V lost 1 base, J lost 11 bases, and 14 bases lay in between. This CDR3 has 14 residues. CDR1 is SNHLY, CDR2 FYNNEI, per germline.

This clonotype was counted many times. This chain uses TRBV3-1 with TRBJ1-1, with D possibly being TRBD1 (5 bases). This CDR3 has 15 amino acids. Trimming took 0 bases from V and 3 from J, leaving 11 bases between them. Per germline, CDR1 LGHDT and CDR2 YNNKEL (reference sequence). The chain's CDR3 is CASSQDRGADTEAFF. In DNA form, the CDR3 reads TGTGCCAGCAGCCAAGATCGGGGCGCGGACACTGAAGCTTTCTTT. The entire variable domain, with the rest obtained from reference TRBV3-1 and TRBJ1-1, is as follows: DTAVSQTPKYLVTQMGNDKSIKCEQNLGHDTMYWYKQDSKKFLKIMFSYNNKELIINETVPNRFSPKSPDKAHLNLHINSLELGDSAVYFCASSQDRGADTEAFFGQGTRLTVV.

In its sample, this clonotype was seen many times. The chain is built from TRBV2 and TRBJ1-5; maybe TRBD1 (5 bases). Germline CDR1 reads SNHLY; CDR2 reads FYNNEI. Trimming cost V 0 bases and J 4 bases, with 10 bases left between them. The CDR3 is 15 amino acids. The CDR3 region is CASSEAGRRNQPQHF. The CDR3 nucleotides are TGTGCCAGCAGTGAAGCGGGACGTAGAAATCAGCCCCAGCATTTT.

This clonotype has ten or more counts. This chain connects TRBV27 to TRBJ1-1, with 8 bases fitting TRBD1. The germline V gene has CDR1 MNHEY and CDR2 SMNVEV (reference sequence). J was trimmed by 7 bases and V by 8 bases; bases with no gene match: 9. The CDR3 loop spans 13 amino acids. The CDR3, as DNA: TGTGCCAGCGGAAGGACAGGGCAGGTTGAAGCTTTCTTT. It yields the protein CASGRTGQVEAFF.

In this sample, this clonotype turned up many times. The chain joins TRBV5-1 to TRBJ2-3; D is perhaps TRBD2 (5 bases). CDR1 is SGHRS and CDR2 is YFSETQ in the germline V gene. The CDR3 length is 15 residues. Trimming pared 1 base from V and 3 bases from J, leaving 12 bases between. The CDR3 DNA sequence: TGCGCCAGCAGCTTGCTTGGTAGGAGGACAGATACGCAGTATTTT. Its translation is CASSLLGRRTDTQYF.

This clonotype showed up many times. For the CDR3, the DNA is TGTGCCAGCAGCTTGGGCTCCTTTTACACAGATACGCAGTATTTT. Translated, it gives CASSLGSFYTDTQYF. The chain joins TRBV7-2 to TRBJ2-3; D is ambiguous. This CDR3 has 15 amino acids. V dropped 3 bases and J dropped 2 bases, with 12 bases sitting between them. From germline, CDR1 is SGHTA and CDR2 FQGNSA.

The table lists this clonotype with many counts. This CDR3 is CASIPGQERGNYGYTF. CDR3 bases: TGTGCCAGCATCCCCGGACAGGAGCGGGGTAACTATGGCTACACCTTC. The V call is TRBV6-1, the J call TRBJ1-2, with 7 positions matching TRBD1. Germline V gene lookup returns CDR1 MNHNS and CDR2 SASEGT. The CDR3 runs 16 residues. With V trimmed by 7 bases and J by 1 base, 12 bases remained unmatched.

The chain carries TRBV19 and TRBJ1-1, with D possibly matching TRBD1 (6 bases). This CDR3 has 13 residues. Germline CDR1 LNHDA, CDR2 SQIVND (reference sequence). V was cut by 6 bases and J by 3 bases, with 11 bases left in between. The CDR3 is CASSWGAHTEAFF. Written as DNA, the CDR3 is TGTGCCAGTAGCTGGGGGGCTCACACTGAAGCTTTCTTT.

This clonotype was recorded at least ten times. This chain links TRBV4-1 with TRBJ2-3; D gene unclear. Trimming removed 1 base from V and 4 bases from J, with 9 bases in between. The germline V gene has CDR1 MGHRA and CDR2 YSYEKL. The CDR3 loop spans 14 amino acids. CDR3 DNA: TGCGCCAGCAGCCAAGGAGGAACTTCAGATACGCAGTATTTT. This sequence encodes CASSQGGTSDTQYF.

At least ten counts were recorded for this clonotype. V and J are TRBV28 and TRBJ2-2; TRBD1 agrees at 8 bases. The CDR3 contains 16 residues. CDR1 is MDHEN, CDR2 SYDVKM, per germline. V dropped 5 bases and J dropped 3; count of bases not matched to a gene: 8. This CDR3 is CASSLKTGAYTGELFF. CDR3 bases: TGTGCCAGCAGTCTTAAGACAGGGGCTTACACCGGGGAGCTGTTTTTT.

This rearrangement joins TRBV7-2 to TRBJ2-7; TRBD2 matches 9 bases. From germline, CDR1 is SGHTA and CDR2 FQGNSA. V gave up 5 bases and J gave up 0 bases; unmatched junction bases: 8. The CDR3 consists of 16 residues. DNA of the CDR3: TGTGCCAGCAGCCCCACCTCTAGCGGGGCCTCCTACGAGCAGTACTTC. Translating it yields CASSPTSSGASYEQYF.

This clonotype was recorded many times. The CDR3 spells CASSLVLAGVYEQYF. As DNA, the CDR3 is TGTGCCAGCAGTTTAGTACTAGCGGGAGTGTACGAGCAGTACTTC. The chain has TRBV28 and TRBJ2-7, with 11 bases identical to TRBD2. Per the germline V gene, CDR1 is MDHEN and CDR2 is SYDVKM. J gave up 4 bases and V 2 bases, and 4 bases lay outside the gene matches. There are 15 residues in the CDR3.

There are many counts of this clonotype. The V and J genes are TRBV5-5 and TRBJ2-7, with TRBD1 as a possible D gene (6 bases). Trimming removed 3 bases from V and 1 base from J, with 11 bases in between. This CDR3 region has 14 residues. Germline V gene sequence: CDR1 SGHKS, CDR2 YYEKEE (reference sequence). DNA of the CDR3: TGTGCCAGCAGCTCGACAGGTCCGTCCTACGAGCAGTACTTC. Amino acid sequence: CASSSTGPSYEQYF.

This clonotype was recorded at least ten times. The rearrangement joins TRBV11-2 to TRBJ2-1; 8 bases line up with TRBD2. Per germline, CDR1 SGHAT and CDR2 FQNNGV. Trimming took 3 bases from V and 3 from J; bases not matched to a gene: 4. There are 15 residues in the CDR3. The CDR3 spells CASSFAGGYYNEQFF. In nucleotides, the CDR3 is TGTGCCAGCAGCTTCGCGGGAGGATACTACAATGAGCAGTTCTTC.

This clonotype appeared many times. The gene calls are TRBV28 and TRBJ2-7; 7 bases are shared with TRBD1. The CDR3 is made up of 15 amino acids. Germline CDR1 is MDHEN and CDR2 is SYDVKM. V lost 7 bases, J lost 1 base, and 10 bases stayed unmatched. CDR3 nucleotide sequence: TGTGCCAGCATCGATTGGGGGACAGAGTCCTACGAGCAGTACTTC. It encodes CASIDWGTESYEQYF.

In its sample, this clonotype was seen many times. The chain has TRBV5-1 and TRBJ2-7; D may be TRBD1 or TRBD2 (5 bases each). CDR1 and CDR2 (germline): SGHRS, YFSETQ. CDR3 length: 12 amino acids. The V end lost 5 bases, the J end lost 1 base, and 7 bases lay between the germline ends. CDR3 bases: TGCGCCAGCAGAGAGGGGTCCTACGAGCAGTACTTC. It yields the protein CASREGSYEQYF. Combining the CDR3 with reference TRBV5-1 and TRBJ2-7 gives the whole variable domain KAGVTQTPRYLIKTRGQQVTLSCSPISGHRSVSWYQQTPGQGLQFLFEYFSETQRNKGNFPGRFSGRQFSNSRSEMNVSTLELGDSALYLCASREGSYEQYFGPGTRLTVT.

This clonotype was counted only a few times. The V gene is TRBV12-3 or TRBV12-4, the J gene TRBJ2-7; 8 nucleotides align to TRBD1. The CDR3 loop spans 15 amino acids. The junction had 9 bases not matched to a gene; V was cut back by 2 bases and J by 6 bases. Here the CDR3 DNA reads TGTGCCAGCAGTTTAACCGACTCAGGGGGCGGCGAGCAGTACTTC. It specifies CASSLTDSGGGEQYF.